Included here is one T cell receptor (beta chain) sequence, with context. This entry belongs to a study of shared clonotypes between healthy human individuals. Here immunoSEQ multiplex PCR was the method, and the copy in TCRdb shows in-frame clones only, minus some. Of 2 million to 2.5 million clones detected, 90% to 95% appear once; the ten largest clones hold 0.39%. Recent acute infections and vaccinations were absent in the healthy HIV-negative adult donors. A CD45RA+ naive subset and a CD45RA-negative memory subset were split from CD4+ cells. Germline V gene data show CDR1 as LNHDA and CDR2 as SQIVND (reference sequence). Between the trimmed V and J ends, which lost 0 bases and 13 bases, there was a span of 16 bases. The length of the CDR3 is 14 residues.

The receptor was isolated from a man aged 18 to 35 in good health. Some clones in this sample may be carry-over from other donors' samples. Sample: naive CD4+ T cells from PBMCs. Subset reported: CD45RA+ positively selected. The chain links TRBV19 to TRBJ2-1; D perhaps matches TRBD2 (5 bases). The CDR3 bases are TGTGCCAGTAGTATAGATTTTAGCGCCGCGGGCCAGTTCTTC. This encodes CASSIDFSAAGQFF.